This T cell receptor (beta chain) was captured in a study of blood T cell repertoires in COVID-19. Study information: PBMCs, B-cell-depleted T cells, or T cells provided the cDNA or gDNA that made up the material.

In the authors' methods: Reference gene primer amplification in the assay estimated nucleated cell counts. Assay used: immunoSEQ multiplex PCR; TCRdb lists only in-frame clones, some missing. V and J calls and clone size are as listed in that table; D and trimming were resolved from the DNA. The sample includes 75,000 to 80,000 clones, about 85% of them seen just once. V lost 2 bases, J lost 1 base, and 7 bases stayed unmatched. CDR3 size: 17 residues. Germline values: CDR1 SGHTA, CDR2 FQGNSA. The TCR was taken from a human donor in a cohort sampled during active COVID-19. The chain carries TRBV7-2 and TRBJ2-2; 7 bases map to TRBD1. The sequencing sample was made of peripheral blood. For the CDR3, the DNA is TGTGCCAGCAGCTTAAGAAGAACAGGGGAGAACACCGGGGAGCTGTTTTTT. Encoded protein: CASSLRRTGENTGELFF.